The 27 T cell receptor beta chains given below trace back to one sample, sequenced in a study of blood T cell repertoires in COVID-19 (dated by TCRdb to about 2020). The library was obtained by the immunoSEQ multiplex PCR assay. Held by TCRdb, this immuneACCESS table contains in-frame sequences only and omits some clones. Under half of the omission traces to an unresolved V gene where checked; the cause of the rest is unknown. The sample table shows fewer than 65,000 clones, and nearly 90% are seen once. The ten most abundant clones make up 1.6% of the sample. The sample consisted of peripheral blood. Receptors were obtained from a man in his 60s with acute or convalescent COVID-19.

The genes are TRBV20-1 and TRBJ1-4, with D unresolved. Germline CDR1 reads DFQATT; CDR2 reads SNEGSKA (reference sequence). V was clipped by 3 bases and J by 3 bases, with 8 bases between them. The length of the CDR3 is 13 residues. The CDR3 loop is CSASQASNEKLFF. The DNA for the CDR3 is TGCAGTGCTAGTCAAGCCTCTAATGAAAAACTGTTTTTT.

The chain couples TRBV30 to TRBJ2-3, with D maybe TRBD2 (7 bases). Germline CDR1 GTSNPN, CDR2 SVGIG (reference sequence). This CDR3 contains 16 residues. Trimming removed 2 bases at V and 4 bases at J, with 19 bases between. CDR3 region: CAWSSPRGGRADTQYF. CDR3 coding DNA: TGTGCCTGGAGTTCCCCCAGAGGGGGGAGGGCAGATACGCAGTATTTT.

V usage is TRBV6-2 or TRBV6-3 and J usage is TRBJ1-3; a weak D match, TRBD1 (6 bases). Trimming left V 2 bases short and J 2 bases short, with 13 bases between. The CDR3 extends over 16 amino acids. The germline gives CDR1 MNHEY, CDR2 SVGEGT. The CDR3 sequence is CASSYVTGSAGNTIYF. The CDR3 nucleotides are TGTGCCAGCAGTTACGTGACAGGCTCCGCTGGAAACACCATATATTTT.

The chain employs TRBV2 and TRBJ2-3; D is uncertain. The germline V and J ends were trimmed by 7 bases and 4 bases, with 12 bases remaining between them. The CDR3 contains 13 residues. The germline gives CDR1 SNHLY, CDR2 FYNNEI. CDR3 residues: CASNPRPADTQYF. In DNA, the CDR3 is TGTGCCAGCAATCCCCGTCCAGCAGATACGCAGTATTTT.

This chain connects TRBV19 to TRBJ1-1, with 7 bases fitting TRBD1. CDR1 is LNHDA, CDR2 SQIVND, per germline (reference sequence). The V and J ends lost 5 bases and 0 bases, in that order; junction bases with no gene match: 15. The CDR3 length is 18 residues. The CDR3 loop is CASSVTGSVFNLNTEAFF. The CDR3 DNA reads as TGTGCCAGTAGTGTGACAGGGTCCGTTTTTAACTTGAACACTGAAGCTTTCTTT.

The CDR3 DNA is TGTGCCAGCAGCCCGGTCCAAGAGACCCAGTACTTC. Encoded protein: CASSPVQETQYF. The chain joins TRBV3-1 (or the pseudogene TRBV3-2) to TRBJ2-5, with D unresolved. Germline CDR1 is LGHDT and CDR2 is YNNKEL (reference sequence). The CDR3 is 12 amino acids. Trimming took off 4 bases at V and 1 base at J, with 4 bases between the two ends.

J is TRBJ1-5 and V is TRBV28; TRBD1 is a possible D gene (6 bases). CDR1 is MDHEN, CDR2 SYDVKM, per germline. This CDR3 contains 15 residues. V shed 1 base and J shed 2 bases, with 9 bases lying between them. CDR3 sequence: CASSLFSGGNQPQHF. In DNA, the CDR3 is TGTGCCAGCAGTTTATTTTCAGGGGGCAATCAGCCCCAGCATTTT.

The chain carries TRBV7-8 and TRBJ2-1, with D maybe TRBD2 (5 bases). The length of the CDR3 is 13 residues. Looked up from germline, CDR1 is SGHVS and CDR2 is FQNEAQ. Between the trimmed V and J ends, which lost 5 bases and 6 bases, there was a span of 11 bases. The CDR3 coding sequence is TGTGCCAGCAGCGCCGTTCGGGGCAATGAGCAGTTCTTC. Amino acids: CASSAVRGNEQFF.

The chain couples TRBV12-3 or TRBV12-4 to TRBJ1-1; 7 positions match TRBD1. This CDR3 spans 12 amino acids. J gave up 6 bases and V 4 bases, and 2 bases lay outside the gene matches. CDR3 sequence reads: CASSYRGSEAFF. As DNA, the CDR3 is TGTGCCAGCAGTTACAGGGGTTCTGAAGCTTTCTTT.

The gene calls are TRBV6-1 and TRBJ1-6; D might be TRBD1 (6 bases). The CDR3 is 16 amino acids. Trimming left V 0 bases short and J 6 bases short, with 12 bases between. CDR1 MNHNS and CDR2 SASEGT come from the germline V gene. The CDR3 here is CASSEAGTQFNSPLHF. The DNA for the CDR3 is TGTGCCAGCAGTGAAGCCGGGACACAGTTTAATTCACCCCTCCACTTT.

The chain combines TRBV5-1 with TRBJ1-6, with 8 bases aligning to TRBD1. CDR3 length: 13 amino acids. Germline V gene sequence: CDR1 SGHRS, CDR2 YFSETQ. With V trimmed by 5 bases and J by 10 bases, 5 bases remained unmatched. The CDR3 region has the DNA TGCGCCAGCAGAGGACAGGGTCGGTCACCCCTCCACTTT. The encoded protein is CASRGQGRSPLHF.

The chain is built from TRBV29-1 and TRBJ1-1; D ambiguous. Between the trimmed V and J ends, which lost 0 bases and 11 bases, there was a span of 16 bases. The CDR3 is made up of 13 amino acids. Germline CDR1 reads SQVTM; CDR2 reads ANQGSEA. The CDR3 loop reads CSVEDLGPGSAFF. The CDR3, as DNA: TGCAGCGTTGAAGACCTTGGGCCGGGGTCTGCTTTCTTT. Variable domain in full (rest from reference TRBV29-1 and TRBJ1-1): SAVISQKPSRDICQRGTSLTIQCQVDSQVTMMFWYRQQPGQSLTLIATANQGSEATYESGFVIDKFPISRPNLTFSTLTVSNMSPEDSSIYLCSVEDLGPGSAFFGQGTRLTVV.

The chain combines TRBV5-8 with TRBJ2-2; TRBD2 is a possible D gene (6 bases). With 4 bases removed from V and 2 bases from J, the gap between germline ends came to 15 bases. The germline gives CDR1 SGHTS, CDR2 YDEGEE. This CDR3 comprises 16 residues. CDR3 DNA: TGTGCCAGCAGCCGAGGGAGGACACTAAACACCGGGGAGCTGTTTTTT. It specifies CASSRGRTLNTGELFF.

The chain joins TRBV19 to TRBJ1-6, with 11 positions matching TRBD1. There are 15 residues in the CDR3. V was pared by 5 bases and J by 9 bases, with 6 bases of the junction left unmatched. In germline, CDR1 is LNHDA, CDR2 SQIVND (reference sequence). The CDR3, as DNA: TGTGCCAGTAGTGAAGGGACAGGGGGGTCTTCACCCCTCCACTTT. It yields the protein CASSEGTGGSSPLHF.

This clone was counted once. This sequence joins TRBV6-1 and TRBJ2-1; the match to TRBD1 covers 7 bases. V lost 1 base, J lost 2 bases, and 5 bases stayed unmatched. The CDR3 is made up of 16 amino acids. Germline V CDR1 and CDR2: MNHNS, SASEGT. The CDR3 loop is CASSEGNRGAYNEQFF. DNA of the CDR3: TGTGCCAGCAGTGAAGGGAACAGGGGTGCCTACAATGAGCAGTTCTTC.

V and J are TRBV10-2 and TRBJ1-3; weak D call: TRBD1 (5 bases). Germline V gene sequence: CDR1 WSHSY, CDR2 SAAADI. CDR3 length equals 18 residues. Trimming cost V 6 bases and J 0 bases, with 21 bases left between them. In nucleotides, the CDR3 is TGCGCCAGCAGGGATAGGCCGGGACTCCCGGACTCTGGAAACACCATATATTTT. Its protein product is CASRDRPGLPDSGNTIYF.

J is TRBJ2-7 and V is TRBV19; 8 positions agree with TRBD1. The junction had 9 bases not matched to a gene; V was cut back by 6 bases and J by 5 bases. The CDR3 loop spans 14 amino acids. The germline V gene has CDR1 LNHDA and CDR2 SQIVND (reference sequence). CDR3 DNA: TGTGCCAGTAGCGACAGGGGACCCAGAGACGAGCAGTACTTC. It yields the protein CASSDRGPRDEQYF.

The chain couples TRBV24-1 to TRBJ2-3; D is perhaps TRBD2 (6 bases). Germline V gene lookup returns CDR1 KGHDR and CDR2 SFDVKD. Trimming removed 10 bases from V and 2 bases from J, with 12 bases in between. The length of the CDR3 is 13 residues. CDR3 sequence reads: CATEGTFTDTQYF. Here the CDR3 DNA reads TGTGCCACGGAGGGGACCTTCACAGATACGCAGTATTTT.

This chain's CDR3 is CASSIRAADYGYTF. CDR3 nucleotide sequence: TGTGCCAGTAGTATCAGGGCGGCGGACTATGGCTACACCTTC. The chain employs TRBV19 and TRBJ1-2; maybe TRBD1 (5 bases). Germline CDR1 is LNHDA and CDR2 is SQIVND (reference sequence). The CDR3 contains 14 residues. The ends were cut back, 3 bases at V and 3 bases at J, with 11 bases in the middle. Using reference TRBV19 and TRBJ1-2 for the parts outside the CDR3, the full variable domain is DGGITQSPKYLFRKEGQNVTLSCEQNLNHDAMYWYRQDPGQGLRLIYYSQIVNDFQKGDIAEGYSVSREKKESFPLTVTSAQKNPTAFYLCASSIRAADYGYTFGSGTRLTVV.

The chain links TRBV5-6 to TRBJ1-6; 8 bases are a match to TRBD1. V shed 5 bases and J 7 bases; nucleotides not matched to a gene: 2. This CDR3 spans 13 amino acids. Germline V lookup: CDR1 SGHDT, CDR2 YYEEEE. This CDR3 is CASRGQVNSPLHF. CDR3 bases: TGTGCCAGCAGGGGACAGGTGAATTCACCCCTCCACTTT.

The rearrangement uses TRBV5-1 and TRBJ1-1; no clear D. Germline assignment: CDR1 SGHRS and CDR2 YFSETQ. This CDR3 has 12 amino acids. The V end lost 4 bases, the J end lost 6 bases, and 10 bases lay between the germline ends. The DNA of the CDR3 is TGCGCCAGCAGCGCTGACAACGCTGAAGCTTTCTTT. Translation: CASSADNAEAFF.

This chain joins TRBV2 and TRBJ1-3; TRBD1 matches 7 bases. There are 14 residues in the CDR3. The ends lost 4 bases at V and 3 bases at J; junction bases unmatched: 3. The germline V gene encodes CDR1 SNHLY and CDR2 FYNNEI. The DNA for the CDR3 is TGTGCCAGCAGTGCCGGGACAGTTGGAAACACCATATATTTT. Its protein product is CASSAGTVGNTIYF.

The chain joins TRBV5-1 to TRBJ1-4, with D possibly matching TRBD1 (6 bases). The V gene lost 4 bases and the J gene lost 2 bases, with 12 bases spanning the gap. The CDR3 covers 15 residues. From germline, CDR1 is SGHRS and CDR2 YFSETQ. The CDR3 is CASSGQGMTNEKLFF. In DNA, the CDR3 is TGCGCCAGCAGCGGGCAGGGGATGACTAATGAAAAACTGTTTTTT.

The V and J genes are TRBV7-2 and TRBJ2-3; 9 bases map to TRBD1. The trim removed 5 bases at V and 0 bases at J, leaving 9 bases unmatched. CDR3 size: 17 residues. CDR1 SGHTA and CDR2 FQGNSA come from the germline V gene. The CDR3 region is CASSPRGTGISTDTQYF. For the CDR3, the DNA is TGTGCCAGCAGCCCCAGGGGGACAGGGATTAGCACAGATACGCAGTATTTT. The entire variable domain, with the rest obtained from reference TRBV7-2 and TRBJ2-3, is as follows: GAGVSQSPSNKVTEKGKDVELRCDPISGHTALYWYRQSLGQGLEFLIYFQGNSAPDKSGLPSDRFSAERTGGSVSTLTIQRTQQEDSAVYLCASSPRGTGISTDTQYFGPGTRLTVL.

The chain couples TRBV6-5 to TRBJ1-2; D is unresolved. This CDR3 has 12 residues. Germline assignment: CDR1 MNHEY and CDR2 SVGAGI. The germline V and J ends were trimmed by 10 bases and 4 bases, with 13 bases remaining between them. The CDR3 protein is CANAETAYGYTF. CDR3 nucleotides: TGTGCCAACGCGGAGACGGCCTATGGCTACACCTTC.

V is TRBV5-1 and J is TRBJ2-2; 8 positions agree with TRBD2. The germline gives CDR1 SGHRS, CDR2 YFSETQ. This CDR3 has 16 residues. Unmatched junction bases numbered 10, after V lost 3 bases and J lost 6 bases. The CDR3 region has the DNA TGCGCCAGCAGCTCTAATGTTGTCGGGGGGGCCGGGGAGCTGTTTTTT. It is translated as CASSSNVVGGAGELFF.

This chain links TRBV30 with TRBJ2-7; 8 positions match TRBD2. The CDR3 contains 17 residues. Germline CDR1 and CDR2: GTSNPN and SVGIG (reference sequence). J lost 2 bases, V lost 3 bases, and 15 bases had no gene match. CDR3: CAWSVTLAGGPTYEQYF. The CDR3 DNA reads as TGTGCCTGGAGCGTAACCCTCGCGGGGGGCCCTACCTACGAGCAGTACTTC.